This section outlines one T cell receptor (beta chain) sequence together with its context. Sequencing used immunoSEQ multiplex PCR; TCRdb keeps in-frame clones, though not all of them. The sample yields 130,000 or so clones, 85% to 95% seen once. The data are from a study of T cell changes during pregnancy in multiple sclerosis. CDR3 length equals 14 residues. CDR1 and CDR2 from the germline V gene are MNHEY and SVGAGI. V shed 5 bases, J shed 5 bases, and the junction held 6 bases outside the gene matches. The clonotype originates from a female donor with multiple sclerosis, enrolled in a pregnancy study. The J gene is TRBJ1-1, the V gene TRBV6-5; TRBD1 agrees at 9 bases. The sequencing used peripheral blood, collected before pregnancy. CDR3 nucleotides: TGTGCCAGCAGTCCGACAGGGGGTTTAACTGAAGCTTTCTTT. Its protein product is CASSPTGGLTEAFF.